The TCR beta chain described here comes from a study of blood T cells in healthy people across ages. The study's findings and limits: A greater number of naive CD4+ cells and higher diversity distinguished long-lived donors from aged donors.

Germline lookup yields CDR1 SGHNT and CDR2 YYREEE (reference sequence). The trim removed 4 bases at V and 11 bases at J, leaving 16 bases unmatched. The CDR3 runs 16 residues. Worth noting for this clonotype: Its antigen is undetermined.

Primers used in a second PCR of about 7 to 12 cycles were a sample-barcoded 5' primer and a J-beta primer mix. MiXCR, run by TCRdb on the 5' RACE reads, gives a single entry per CDR3 protein. The sample yields approximately 700,000 distinct CDR3 sequences, about 32% seen once. The receptor was isolated from a woman of 80 years or more in good health. Source material: blood. The chain is built from TRBV5-4 and TRBJ2-5, with 11 bases matching TRBD2. The CDR3 sequence: CASSASGGNSYNEQYF. CDR3 nucleotides: TGTGCCAGCAGCGCTAGCGGGGGGAATTCTTACAATGAGCAGTACTTC.